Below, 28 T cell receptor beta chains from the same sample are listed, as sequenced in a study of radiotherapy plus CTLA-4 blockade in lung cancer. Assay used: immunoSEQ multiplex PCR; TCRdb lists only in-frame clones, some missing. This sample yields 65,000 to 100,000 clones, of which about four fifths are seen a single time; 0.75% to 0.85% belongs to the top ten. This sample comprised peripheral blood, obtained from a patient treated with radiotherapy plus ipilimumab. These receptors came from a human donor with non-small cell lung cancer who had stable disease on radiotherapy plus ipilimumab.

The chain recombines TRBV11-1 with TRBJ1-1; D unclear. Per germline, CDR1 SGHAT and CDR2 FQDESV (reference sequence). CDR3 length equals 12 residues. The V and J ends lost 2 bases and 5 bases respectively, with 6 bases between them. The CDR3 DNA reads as TGTGCCAGCAGCTTATTTGGAACTGAAGCTTTCTTT. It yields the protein CASSLFGTEAFF.

CDR3 residues: CASSFGQVQPQHF. CDR3 nucleotides: TGTGCCAGCAGCTTTGGGCAGGTTCAGCCCCAGCATTTT. The chain recombines TRBV12-1 with TRBJ1-5; TRBD1, the D gene given by the table, was not confirmed from the DNA. TRBV12-1 is given as a pseudogene. This CDR3 contains 13 residues.

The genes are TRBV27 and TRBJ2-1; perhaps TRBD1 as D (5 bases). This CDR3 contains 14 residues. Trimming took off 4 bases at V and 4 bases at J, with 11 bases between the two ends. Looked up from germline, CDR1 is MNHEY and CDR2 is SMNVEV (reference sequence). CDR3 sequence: CASSWQGNYNEQFF. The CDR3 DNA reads TGTGCCAGCAGTTGGCAGGGAAATTACAATGAGCAGTTCTTC.

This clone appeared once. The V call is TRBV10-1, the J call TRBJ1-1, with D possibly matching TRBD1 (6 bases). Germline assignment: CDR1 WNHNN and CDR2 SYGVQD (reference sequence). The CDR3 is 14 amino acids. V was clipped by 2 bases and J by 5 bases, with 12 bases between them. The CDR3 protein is CASSETGRVTEAFF. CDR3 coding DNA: TGCGCCAGCAGTGAGACAGGGCGGGTGACTGAAGCTTTCTTT.

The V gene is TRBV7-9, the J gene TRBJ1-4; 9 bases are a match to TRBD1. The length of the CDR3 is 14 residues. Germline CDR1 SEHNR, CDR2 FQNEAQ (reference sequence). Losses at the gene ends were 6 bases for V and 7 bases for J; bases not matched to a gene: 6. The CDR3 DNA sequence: TGTGCCAGCAGTAACAGGGGGCGAGTTGAAAAACTGTTTTTT. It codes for CASSNRGRVEKLFF.

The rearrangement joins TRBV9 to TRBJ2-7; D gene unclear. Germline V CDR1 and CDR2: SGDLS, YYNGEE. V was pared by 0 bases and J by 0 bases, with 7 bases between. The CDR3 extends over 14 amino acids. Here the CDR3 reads CASSVGVGSYEQYF. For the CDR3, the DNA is TGTGCCAGCAGCGTAGGGGTCGGCTCCTACGAGCAGTACTTC.

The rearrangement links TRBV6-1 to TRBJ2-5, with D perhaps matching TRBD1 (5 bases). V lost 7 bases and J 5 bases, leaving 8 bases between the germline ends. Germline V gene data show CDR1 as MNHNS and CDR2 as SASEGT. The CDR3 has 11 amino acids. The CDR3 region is CASTGLETQYF. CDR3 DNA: TGTGCCAGCACAGGGTTGGAGACCCAGTACTTC.

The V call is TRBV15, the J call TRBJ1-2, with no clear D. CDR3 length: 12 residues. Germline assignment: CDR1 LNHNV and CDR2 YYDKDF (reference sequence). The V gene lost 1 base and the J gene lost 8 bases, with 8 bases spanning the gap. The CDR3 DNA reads TGTGCCACCAGCAGAGGAGGGAACGGCTACACCTTC. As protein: CATSRGGNGYTF.

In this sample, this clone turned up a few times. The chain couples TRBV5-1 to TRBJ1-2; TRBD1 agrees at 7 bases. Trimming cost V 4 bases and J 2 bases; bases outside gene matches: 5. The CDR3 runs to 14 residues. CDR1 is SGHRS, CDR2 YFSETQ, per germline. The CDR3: CASSRQGQNYGYTF. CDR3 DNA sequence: TGCGCCAGCAGCCGACAGGGACAAAACTATGGCTACACCTTC.

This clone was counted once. CDR3 coding DNA: TGTGCCAGCAGTTTACGAGGGAGCGACGACACCGGGGAGCTGTTTTTT. As protein: CASSLRGSDDTGELFF. The chain carries TRBV27 and TRBJ2-2; tentatively, D is TRBD2 (5 bases). Trimming left V 2 bases short and J 3 bases short, with 13 bases between. Per the germline V gene, CDR1 is MNHEY and CDR2 is SMNVEV (reference sequence). This CDR3 comprises 16 residues.

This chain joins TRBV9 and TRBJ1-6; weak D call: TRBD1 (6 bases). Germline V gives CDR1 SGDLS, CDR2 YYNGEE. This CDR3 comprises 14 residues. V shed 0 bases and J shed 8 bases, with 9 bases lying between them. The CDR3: CASSVAGADSPLHF. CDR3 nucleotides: TGTGCCAGCAGCGTAGCGGGGGCGGATTCACCCCTCCACTTT.

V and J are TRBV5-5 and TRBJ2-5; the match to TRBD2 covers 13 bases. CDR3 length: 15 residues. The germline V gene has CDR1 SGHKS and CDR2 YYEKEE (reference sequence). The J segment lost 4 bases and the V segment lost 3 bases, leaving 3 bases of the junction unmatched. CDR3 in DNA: TGTGCCAGCAGCTCAGGACTAGCGGGAGTAGAGACCCAGTACTTC. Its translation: CASSSGLAGVETQYF. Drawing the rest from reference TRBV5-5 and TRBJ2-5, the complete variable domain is DAGVTQSPTHLIKTRGQQVTLRCSPISGHKSVSWYQQVLGQGPQFIFQYYEKEERGRGNFPDRFSARQFPNYSSELNVNALLLGDSALYLCASSSGLAGVETQYFGPGTRLLVL.

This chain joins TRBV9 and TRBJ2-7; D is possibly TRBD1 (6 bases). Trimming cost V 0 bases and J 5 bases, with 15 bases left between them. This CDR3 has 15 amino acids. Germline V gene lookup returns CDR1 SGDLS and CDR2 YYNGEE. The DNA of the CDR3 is TGTGCCAGCAGCGTAGGGGGGCTAGGGTCCCACGAGCAGTACTTC. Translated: CASSVGGLGSHEQYF.

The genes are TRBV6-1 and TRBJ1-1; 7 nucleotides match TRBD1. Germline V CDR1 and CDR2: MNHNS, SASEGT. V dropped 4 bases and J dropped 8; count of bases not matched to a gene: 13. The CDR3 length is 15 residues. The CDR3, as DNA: TGTGCCAGCAGTGCTCCGGAAGGGGGCCGTCTAGAAGCTTTCTTT. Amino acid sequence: CASSAPEGGRLEAFF.

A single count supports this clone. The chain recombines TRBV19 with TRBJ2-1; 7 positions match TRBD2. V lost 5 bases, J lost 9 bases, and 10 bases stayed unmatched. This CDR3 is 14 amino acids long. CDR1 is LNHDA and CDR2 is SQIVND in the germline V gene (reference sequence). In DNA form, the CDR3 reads TGTGCCAGTAGTCCTAGCGGTCCCGGGGGTGAGCAGTTCTTC. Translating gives CASSPSGPGGEQFF.

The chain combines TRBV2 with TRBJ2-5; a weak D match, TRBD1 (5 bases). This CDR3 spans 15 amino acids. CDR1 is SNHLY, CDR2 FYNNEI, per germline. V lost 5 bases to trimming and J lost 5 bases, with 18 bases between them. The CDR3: CASSYAAAGLETQYF. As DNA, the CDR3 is TGTGCCAGCAGTTATGCCGCGGCAGGGCTGGAGACCCAGTACTTC.

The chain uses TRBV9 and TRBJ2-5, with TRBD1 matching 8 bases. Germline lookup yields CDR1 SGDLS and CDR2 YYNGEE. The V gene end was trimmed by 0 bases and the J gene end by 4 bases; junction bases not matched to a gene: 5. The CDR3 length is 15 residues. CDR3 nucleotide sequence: TGTGCCAGCAGCGTAGTGCCAGGGGGCAGAGAGACCCAGTACTTC. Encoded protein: CASSVVPGGRETQYF.

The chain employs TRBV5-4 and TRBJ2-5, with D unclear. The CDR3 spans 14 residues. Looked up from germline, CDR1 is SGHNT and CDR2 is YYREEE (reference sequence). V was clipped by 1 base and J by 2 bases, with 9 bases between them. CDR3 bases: TGTGCCAGCAGCTTGAGCTCCTTACAAGAGACCCAGTACTTC. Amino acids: CASSLSSLQETQYF.

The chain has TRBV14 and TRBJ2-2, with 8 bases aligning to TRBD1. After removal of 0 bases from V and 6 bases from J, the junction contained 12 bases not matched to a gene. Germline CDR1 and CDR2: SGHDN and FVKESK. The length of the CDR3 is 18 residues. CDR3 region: CASSQDGPRAGGSGELFF. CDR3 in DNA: TGTGCCAGCAGCCAAGATGGCCCCCGGGCAGGGGGCTCCGGGGAGCTGTTTTTT.

The CDR3 loop reads CASSLIRSDTQYF. CDR3 coding DNA: TGTGCCAGCAGCTTAATCAGGTCAGATACGCAGTATTTT. The gene calls are TRBV7-3 and TRBJ2-3; D call uncertain. Germline V gene sequence: CDR1 SGHTA, CDR2 FQGTGA. The V and J ends lost 1 base and 4 bases respectively, with 6 bases between them. The CDR3 loop spans 13 amino acids.

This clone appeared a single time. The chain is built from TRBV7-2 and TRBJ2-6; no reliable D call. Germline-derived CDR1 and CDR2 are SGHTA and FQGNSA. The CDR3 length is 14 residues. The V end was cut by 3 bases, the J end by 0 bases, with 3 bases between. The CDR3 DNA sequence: TGTGCCAGCAGCTTTGCCTCTGGGGCCAACGTCCTGACTTTC. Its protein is CASSFASGANVLTF.

CDR3 nucleotides: TGTGCCAGCAGAGGGACAGTTTATAGCAATCAGCCCCAGCATTTT. Protein sequence: CASRGTVYSNQPQHF. V usage is TRBV2 and J usage is TRBJ1-5; TRBD1 agrees at 7 bases. Germline values: CDR1 SNHLY, CDR2 FYNNEI. CDR3 size: 15 residues. Trimming at V came to 6 bases and at J to 0 bases, leaving 5 bases not matched to a gene.

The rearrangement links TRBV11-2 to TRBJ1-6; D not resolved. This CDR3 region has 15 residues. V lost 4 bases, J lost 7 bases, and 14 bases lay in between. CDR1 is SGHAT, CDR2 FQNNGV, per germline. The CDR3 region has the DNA TGTGCCAGCAGCTCCCCATTGGCGAAGAATTCACCCCTCCACTTT. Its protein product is CASSSPLAKNSPLHF.

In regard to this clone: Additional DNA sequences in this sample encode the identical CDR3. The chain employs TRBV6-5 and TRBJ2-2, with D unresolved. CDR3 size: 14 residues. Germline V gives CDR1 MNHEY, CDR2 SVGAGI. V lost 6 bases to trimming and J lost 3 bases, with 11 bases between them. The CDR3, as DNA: TGTGCCAGCAGCTATTATCGGGACACCGGGGAGCTGTTTTTT. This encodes CASSYYRDTGELFF.

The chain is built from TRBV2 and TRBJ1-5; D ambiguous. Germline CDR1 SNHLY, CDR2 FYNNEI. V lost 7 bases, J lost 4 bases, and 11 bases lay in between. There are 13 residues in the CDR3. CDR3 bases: TGTGCCAGCACCCAGGAGGTTAATCAGCCCCAGCATTTT. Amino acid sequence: CASTQEVNQPQHF.

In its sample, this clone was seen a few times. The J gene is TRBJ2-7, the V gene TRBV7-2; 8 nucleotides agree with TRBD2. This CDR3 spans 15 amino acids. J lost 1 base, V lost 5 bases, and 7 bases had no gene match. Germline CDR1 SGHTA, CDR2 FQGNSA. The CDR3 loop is CASSQGRGASYEQYF. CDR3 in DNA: TGTGCCAGCAGCCAGGGGCGGGGGGCTTCCTACGAGCAGTACTTC.

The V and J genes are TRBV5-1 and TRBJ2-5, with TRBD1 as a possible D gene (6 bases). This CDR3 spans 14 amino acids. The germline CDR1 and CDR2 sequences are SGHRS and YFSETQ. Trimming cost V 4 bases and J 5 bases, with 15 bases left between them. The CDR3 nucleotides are TGCGCCAGCAGCCCTCGGACAGACCGGGAGACCCAGTACTTC. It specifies CASSPRTDRETQYF.

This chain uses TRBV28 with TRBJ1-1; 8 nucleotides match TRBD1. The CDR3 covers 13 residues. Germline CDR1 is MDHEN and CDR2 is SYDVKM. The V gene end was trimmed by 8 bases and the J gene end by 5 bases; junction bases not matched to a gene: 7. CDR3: CASWTGSGTEAFF. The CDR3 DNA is TGTGCCAGCTGGACAGGGAGCGGGACTGAAGCTTTCTTT.